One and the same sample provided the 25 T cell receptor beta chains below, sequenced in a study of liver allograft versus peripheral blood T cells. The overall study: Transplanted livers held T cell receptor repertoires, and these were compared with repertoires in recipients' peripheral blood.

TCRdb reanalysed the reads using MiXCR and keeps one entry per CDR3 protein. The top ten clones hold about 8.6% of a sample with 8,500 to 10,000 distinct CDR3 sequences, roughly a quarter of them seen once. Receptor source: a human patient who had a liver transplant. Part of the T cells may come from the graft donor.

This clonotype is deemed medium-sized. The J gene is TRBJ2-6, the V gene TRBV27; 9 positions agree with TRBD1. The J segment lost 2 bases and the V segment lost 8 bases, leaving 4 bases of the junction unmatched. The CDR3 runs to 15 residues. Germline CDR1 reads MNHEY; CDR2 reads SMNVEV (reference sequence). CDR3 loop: CASGTGYTGANVLTF. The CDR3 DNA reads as TGTGCCAGCGGGACAGGGTATACTGGGGCCAACGTCCTGACTTTC.

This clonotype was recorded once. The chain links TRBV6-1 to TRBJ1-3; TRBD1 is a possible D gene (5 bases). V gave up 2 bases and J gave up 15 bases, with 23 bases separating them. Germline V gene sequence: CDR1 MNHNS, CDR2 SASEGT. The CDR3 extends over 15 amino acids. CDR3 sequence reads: CASSELHLLSGARYF. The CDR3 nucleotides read TGTGCCAGCAGTGAATTACATCTCCTCAGCGGGGCCAGATATTTT.

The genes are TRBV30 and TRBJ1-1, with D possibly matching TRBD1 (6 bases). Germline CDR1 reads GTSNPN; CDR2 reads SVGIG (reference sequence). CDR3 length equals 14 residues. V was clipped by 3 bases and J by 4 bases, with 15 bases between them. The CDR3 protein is CAWRVGGLVTEAFF. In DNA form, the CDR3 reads TGTGCCTGGAGGGTAGGGGGGCTTGTCACTGAAGCTTTCTTT.

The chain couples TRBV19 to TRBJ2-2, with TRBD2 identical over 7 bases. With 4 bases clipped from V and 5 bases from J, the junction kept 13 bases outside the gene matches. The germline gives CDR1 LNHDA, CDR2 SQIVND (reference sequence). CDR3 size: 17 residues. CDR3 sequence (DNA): TGTGCCAGTAGTACCCAGGGAGCGGGAAGGAATACCGGGGAGCTGTTTTTT. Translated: CASSTQGAGRNTGELFF.

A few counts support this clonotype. CDR3 amino acids: CASTYSYNSPLHF. DNA of the CDR3: TGTGCCAGTACATACTCCTATAATTCACCCCTCCACTTT. V gene TRBV25-1 combines with J gene TRBJ1-6; no reliable D call. Per germline, CDR1 MGHDK and CDR2 SYGVNS. V was trimmed by 9 bases and J by 0 bases, leaving 6 bases between them. CDR3 length: 13 amino acids.

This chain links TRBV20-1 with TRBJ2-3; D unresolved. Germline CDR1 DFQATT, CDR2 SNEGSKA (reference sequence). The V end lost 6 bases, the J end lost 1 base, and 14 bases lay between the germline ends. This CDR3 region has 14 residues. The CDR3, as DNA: TGCAGTGCGATCATGCTTCGTGGCACAGATACGCAGTATTTT. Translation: CSAIMLRGTDTQYF.

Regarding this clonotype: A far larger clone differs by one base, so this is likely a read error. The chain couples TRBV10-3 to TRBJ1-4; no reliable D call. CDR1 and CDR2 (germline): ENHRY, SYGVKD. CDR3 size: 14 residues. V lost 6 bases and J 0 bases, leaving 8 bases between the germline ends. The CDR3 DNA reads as TGTGCCATCAGACACCGTGCAACTAATGAAAAACTGTTTTTT. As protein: CAIRHRATNEKLFF.

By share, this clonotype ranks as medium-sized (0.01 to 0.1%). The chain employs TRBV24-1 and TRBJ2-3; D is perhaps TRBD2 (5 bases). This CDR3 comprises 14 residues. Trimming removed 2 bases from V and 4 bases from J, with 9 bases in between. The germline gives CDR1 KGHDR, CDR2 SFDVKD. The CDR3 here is CATSDSNSADTQYF. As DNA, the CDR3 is TGTGCCACCAGTGATTCGAATAGCGCAGATACGCAGTATTTT.

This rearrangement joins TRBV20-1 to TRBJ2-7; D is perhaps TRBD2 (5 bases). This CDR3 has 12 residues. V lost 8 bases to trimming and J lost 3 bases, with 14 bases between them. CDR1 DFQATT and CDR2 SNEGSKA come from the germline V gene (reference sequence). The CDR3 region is CSPAANIYEQYF. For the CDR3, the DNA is TGCAGTCCAGCGGCCAACATCTACGAGCAGTACTTC.

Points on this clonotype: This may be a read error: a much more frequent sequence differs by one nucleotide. The CDR3 region has the DNA TGTGCCACCAGTGTCGATCAGTGGCCCCCAGATACGCAGTATTTT. Amino acid sequence: CATSVDQWPPDTQYF. The genes are TRBV24-1 and TRBJ2-3; D gene ambiguous. This CDR3 has 15 residues. V was pared by 5 bases and J by 4 bases, with 15 bases between. Looked up from germline, CDR1 is KGHDR and CDR2 is SFDVKD.

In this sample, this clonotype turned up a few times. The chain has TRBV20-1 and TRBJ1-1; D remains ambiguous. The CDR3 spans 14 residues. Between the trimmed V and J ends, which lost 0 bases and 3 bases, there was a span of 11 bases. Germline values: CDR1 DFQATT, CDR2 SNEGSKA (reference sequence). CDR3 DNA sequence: TGCAGTGCTAGAGATACGGCCGGGTACACTGAAGCTTTCTTT. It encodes CSARDTAGYTEAFF.

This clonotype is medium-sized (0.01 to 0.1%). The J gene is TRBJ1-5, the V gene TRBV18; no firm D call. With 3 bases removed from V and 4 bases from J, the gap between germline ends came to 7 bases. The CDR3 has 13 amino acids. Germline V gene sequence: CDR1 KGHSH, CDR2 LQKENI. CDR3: CASSPGRNQPQHF. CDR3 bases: TGTGCCAGCTCACCTGGAAGGAATCAGCCCCAGCATTTT.

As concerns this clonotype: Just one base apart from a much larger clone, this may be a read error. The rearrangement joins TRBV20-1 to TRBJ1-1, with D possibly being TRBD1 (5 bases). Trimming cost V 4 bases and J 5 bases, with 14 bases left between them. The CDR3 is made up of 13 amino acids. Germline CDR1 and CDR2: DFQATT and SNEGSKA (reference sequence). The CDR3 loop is CSATTGKGTEAFF. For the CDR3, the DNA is TGCAGTGCTACGACCGGGAAGGGGACTGAAGCTTTCTTT.

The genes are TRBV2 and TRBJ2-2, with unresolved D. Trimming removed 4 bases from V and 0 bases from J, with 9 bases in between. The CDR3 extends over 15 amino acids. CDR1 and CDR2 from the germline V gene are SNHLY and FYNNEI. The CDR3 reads CASSVALANTGELFF. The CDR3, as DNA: TGTGCCAGCAGTGTAGCACTCGCGAACACCGGGGAGCTGTTTTTT.

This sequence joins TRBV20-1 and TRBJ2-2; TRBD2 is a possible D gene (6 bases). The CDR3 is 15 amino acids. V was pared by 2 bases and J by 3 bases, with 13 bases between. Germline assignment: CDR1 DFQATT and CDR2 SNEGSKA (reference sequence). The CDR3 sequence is CSARLSGSDTGELFF. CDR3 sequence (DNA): TGCAGTGCTAGATTAAGCGGGTCGGACACCGGGGAGCTGTTTTTT.

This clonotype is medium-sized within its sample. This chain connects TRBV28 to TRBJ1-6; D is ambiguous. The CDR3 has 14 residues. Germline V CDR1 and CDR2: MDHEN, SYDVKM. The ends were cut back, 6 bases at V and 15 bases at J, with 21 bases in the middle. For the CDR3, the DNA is TGTGCCAGCAGCCCGAGTGGTTCAGCTCCACTCCTCCACTTT. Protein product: CASSPSGSAPLLHF.

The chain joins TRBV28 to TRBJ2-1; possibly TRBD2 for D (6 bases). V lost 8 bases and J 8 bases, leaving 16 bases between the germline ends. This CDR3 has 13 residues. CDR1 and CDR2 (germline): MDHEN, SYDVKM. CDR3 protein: CASGLPRRDEQFF. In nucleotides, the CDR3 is TGTGCCAGCGGACTCCCCCGGAGGGATGAGCAGTTCTTC.

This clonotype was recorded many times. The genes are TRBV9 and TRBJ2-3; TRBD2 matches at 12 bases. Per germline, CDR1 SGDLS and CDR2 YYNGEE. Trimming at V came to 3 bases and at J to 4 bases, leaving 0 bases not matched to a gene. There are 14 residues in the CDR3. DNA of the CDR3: TGTGCCAGCAGCGGGACTAGCGGGGCAGATACGCAGTATTTT. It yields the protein CASSGTSGADTQYF.

As DNA, the CDR3 is TGCAGCGTTGAAGACAGTTCCTACGAGCAGTACTTC. This sequence encodes CSVEDSSYEQYF. J is TRBJ2-7 and V is TRBV29-1; the D is unclear. Germline-derived CDR1 and CDR2 are SQVTM and ANQGSEA. The CDR3 loop spans 12 amino acids. V dropped 0 bases and J dropped 1 base, with 4 bases sitting between them.

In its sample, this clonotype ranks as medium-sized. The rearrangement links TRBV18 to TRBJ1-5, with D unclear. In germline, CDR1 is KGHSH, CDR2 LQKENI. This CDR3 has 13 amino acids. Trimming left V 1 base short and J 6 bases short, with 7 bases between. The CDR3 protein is CASSPQTSQPQHF. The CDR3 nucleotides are TGTGCCAGCTCACCACAGACGAGTCAGCCCCAGCATTTT.

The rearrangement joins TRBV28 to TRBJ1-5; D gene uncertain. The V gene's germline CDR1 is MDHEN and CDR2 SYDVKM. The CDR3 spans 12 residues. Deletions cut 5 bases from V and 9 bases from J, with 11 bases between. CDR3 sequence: CASSPHGRPQHF. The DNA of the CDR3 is TGTGCCAGCAGTCCCCACGGGCGGCCCCAGCATTTT.

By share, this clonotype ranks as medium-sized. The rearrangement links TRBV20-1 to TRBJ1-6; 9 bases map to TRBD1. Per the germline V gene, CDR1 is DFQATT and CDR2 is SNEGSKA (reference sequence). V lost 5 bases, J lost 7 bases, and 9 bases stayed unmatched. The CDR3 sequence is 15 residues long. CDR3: CSAEPGTGKNSPLHF. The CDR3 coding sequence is TGCAGTGCTGAACCCGGGACAGGGAAGAATTCACCCCTCCACTTT.

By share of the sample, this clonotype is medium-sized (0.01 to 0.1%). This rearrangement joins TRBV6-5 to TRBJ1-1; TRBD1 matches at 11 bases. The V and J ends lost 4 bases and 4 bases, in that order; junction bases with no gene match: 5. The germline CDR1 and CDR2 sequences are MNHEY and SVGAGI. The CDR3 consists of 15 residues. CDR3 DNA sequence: TGTGCCAGCAGTTCGGCCGGGACAGGGGGCACTGAAGCTTTCTTT. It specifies CASSSAGTGGTEAFF.

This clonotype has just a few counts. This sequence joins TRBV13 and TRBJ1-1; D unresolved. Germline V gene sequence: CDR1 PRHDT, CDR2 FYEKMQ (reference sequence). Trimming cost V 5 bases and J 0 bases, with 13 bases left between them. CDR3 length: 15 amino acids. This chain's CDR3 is CASSPLPAVNTEAFF. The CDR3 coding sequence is TGTGCCAGCAGCCCCCTCCCCGCAGTGAACACTGAAGCTTTCTTT.

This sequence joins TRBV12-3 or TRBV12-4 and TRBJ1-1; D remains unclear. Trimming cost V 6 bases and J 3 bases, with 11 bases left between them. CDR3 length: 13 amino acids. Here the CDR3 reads CASSIRRDTEAFF. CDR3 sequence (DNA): TGTGCCAGCAGCATACGTAGGGACACTGAAGCTTTCTTT.